This T cell receptor beta chain was documented in a study of cytomegalovirus exposure and HLA in healthy donors. This clone was detected once. Antigen: not known. At one of its ends the junction is not consistent with the germline gene, which may arise from a read error. Findings of the study overall: Using the classifier, cytomegalovirus status was reportedly diagnosed with high specificity and sensitivity.

A multiplex PCR was run with 60 Vbeta primers and 13 Jbeta primers. The protocol was immunoSEQ multiplex PCR, while the TCRdb copy is restricted to in-frame clones and leaves out a portion. The table includes about 120,000 clones, about 78% detected once. Sequenced sample: PBMCs. The sequence derives from a woman aged 40-49 years in good health and CMV-seropositive.

The DNA of the CDR3 is TGTGCCAGCAGCTTAAGACTGGCGGGGAATGGCCACACCTTC. It codes for CASSLRLAGNGHTF. The chain carries TRBV7-9 and TRBJ1-2; D gene unclear. The CDR3 spans 14 residues. The germline CDR1 and CDR2 sequences are SEHNR and FQNEAQ (reference sequence).